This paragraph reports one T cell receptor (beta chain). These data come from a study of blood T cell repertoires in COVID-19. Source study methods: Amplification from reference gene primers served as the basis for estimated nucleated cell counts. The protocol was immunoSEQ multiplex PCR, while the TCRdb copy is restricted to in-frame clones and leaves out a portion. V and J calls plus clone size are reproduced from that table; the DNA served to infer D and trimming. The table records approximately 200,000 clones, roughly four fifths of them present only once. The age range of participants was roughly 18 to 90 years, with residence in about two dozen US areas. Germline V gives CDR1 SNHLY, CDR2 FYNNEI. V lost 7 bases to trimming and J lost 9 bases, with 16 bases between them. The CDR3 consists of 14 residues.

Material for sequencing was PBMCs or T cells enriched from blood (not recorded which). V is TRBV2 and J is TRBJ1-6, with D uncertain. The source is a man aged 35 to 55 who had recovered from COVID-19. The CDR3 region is CASTERGVRSPLHF. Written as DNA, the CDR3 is TGTGCCAGCACCGAGCGCGGGGTACGTTCACCCCTCCACTTT.